The present entry profiles one TCR beta chain with its context. What it recognizes is unknown. TCRdb independently ran MiXCR on the RT-PCR reads; one entry per CDR3 protein. The sample lists around 20,000 distinct CDR3 sequences, less than 75% seen once, with about 8% in the top ten. The sample comes from a study of yellow fever vaccine responses in identical twins. The CDR3 runs 14 residues. The germline gives CDR1 SNHLY, CDR2 FYNNEI. Germline trimming cut 5 bases from V and 5 bases from J; bases unmatched to any gene: 4. General observations from the study: After vaccination, twins' T cell response reportedly seemed partly convergent, partly personalized.

V usage is TRBV2 and J usage is TRBJ2-3; 10 nucleotides agree with TRBD1. The origin of this receptor is a woman between 18 and 29 years old who received the yellow fever vaccine. The sequencing here drew on T cells from blood (PBMCs), unsorted or a sorted subset (not recorded which), taken before or after yellow fever vaccination (not recorded which). CDR3 protein: CASSMTGGVDTQYF. The DNA of the CDR3 is TGTGCCAGCAGTATGACAGGGGGCGTAGATACGCAGTATTTT.